The 20 T cell receptor beta chains reported below all come from one sample, sequenced in a study of blood T cell repertoires in COVID-19. This table comes from immunoSEQ multiplex PCR, and its TCRdb copy is limited to in-frame clones, with some not included. In the table there are fewer than 300,000 clones, over 75% of which are singletons. The sample comprised peripheral blood. The receptors come from a woman aged 50 to 60 with acute or convalescent COVID-19.

CDR3 bases: TGCGCCAGCAGCCCCCTCGCGTTTAAGTCCTACGAGCAGTACTTC. It yields the protein CASSPLAFKSYEQYF. This chain uses TRBV5-1 with TRBJ2-7; D ambiguous. Trimming left V 4 bases short and J 1 base short, with 15 bases between. CDR1 SGHRS and CDR2 YFSETQ come from the germline V gene. This CDR3 has 15 residues.

This clone was seen a few times. The chain employs TRBV15 and TRBJ2-7; 10 nucleotides line up with TRBD2. V was clipped by 3 bases and J by 3 bases; unmatched bases: 5. CDR1 LNHNV and CDR2 YYDKDF come from the germline V gene (reference sequence). CDR3 length: 15 residues. CDR3 bases: TGTGCCACCAGCAGGCCGGGACTAGCGAACTACGAGCAGTACTTC. Translation: CATSRPGLANYEQYF.

The chain employs TRBV6-5 and TRBJ2-1; 12 bases line up with TRBD2. The V segment lost 5 bases and the J segment 2 bases; nucleotides outside the gene matches: 1. Per germline, CDR1 MNHEY and CDR2 SVGAGI. The CDR3 extends over 15 amino acids. This CDR3 reads CASSLAGGTYNEQFF. The DNA of the CDR3 is TGTGCCAGCAGTCTAGCGGGAGGGACCTACAATGAGCAGTTCTTC.

This clone has a single count. The J gene is TRBJ1-1, the V gene TRBV29-1, with TRBD1 identical over 11 bases. Germline V gene data show CDR1 as SQVTM and CDR2 as ANQGSEA. This CDR3 spans 14 amino acids. V dropped 4 bases and J dropped 5; count of bases not matched to a gene: 6. CDR3 nucleotide sequence: TGCAGCGTTGGAAAGGGGACAGGGGGGACTGAAGCTTTCTTT. Encoded protein: CSVGKGTGGTEAFF.

The chain uses TRBV28 and TRBJ2-7; 8 bases align to TRBD2. The CDR3 is made up of 13 amino acids. Germline CDR1 and CDR2: MDHEN and SYDVKM. The junction had 5 bases not matched to a gene; V was cut back by 6 bases and J by 4 bases. CDR3 residues: CASSLVAGYEQYF. The CDR3 nucleotides are TGTGCCAGCAGCTTAGTAGCGGGATACGAGCAGTACTTC.

This clone was seen a single time. J is TRBJ2-1 and V is TRBV19; 12 bases line up with TRBD2. This CDR3 has 17 residues. The germline gives CDR1 LNHDA, CDR2 SQIVND (reference sequence). Trimming at V came to 0 bases and at J to 8 bases, leaving 8 bases not matched to a gene. CDR3 loop: CASSIDPLAGGRDEQFF. DNA for the CDR3: TGTGCCAGTAGTATAGACCCACTAGCGGGAGGTAGAGATGAGCAGTTCTTC.

There are a few counts of this clone. The chain uses TRBV9 and TRBJ2-7, with D perhaps TRBD2 (5 bases). This CDR3 has 12 residues. V gave up 3 bases and J gave up 7 bases, with 11 bases separating them. Germline CDR1 and CDR2: SGDLS and YYNGEE. The CDR3 sequence: CASSAGVGEQYF. In nucleotides, the CDR3 is TGTGCCAGCAGCGCCGGGGTGGGTGAGCAGTACTTC.

There are a few counts of this clone. V and J are TRBV19 and TRBJ1-6; D ambiguous. In germline, CDR1 is LNHDA, CDR2 SQIVND (reference sequence). The CDR3 has 17 residues. The germline V and J ends were trimmed by 7 bases and 0 bases, with 16 bases remaining between them. The CDR3 loop is CASMMAVTSSYNSPLHF. The DNA of the CDR3 is TGTGCCAGTATGATGGCCGTTACAAGCTCCTATAATTCACCCCTCCACTTT.

This chain connects TRBV6-4 to TRBJ2-5; 7 bases match TRBD2. Germline V lookup: CDR1 MRHNA, CDR2 SNTAGT. The V segment lost 2 bases and the J segment 1 base; nucleotides outside the gene matches: 10. CDR3 size: 17 residues. The CDR3 DNA reads TGTGCCAGCAGTGACGCGGACCGGGACTACCGCCAAGAGACCCAGTACTTC. It yields the protein CASSDADRDYRQETQYF.

This clone has only a few counts. The chain links TRBV3-1 (or the pseudogene TRBV3-2) to TRBJ2-3; D may be TRBD1 (6 bases). V was cut by 5 bases and J by 2 bases, with 20 bases left in between. Germline V gives CDR1 LGHDT, CDR2 YNNKEL (reference sequence). The CDR3 length is 17 residues. The CDR3 DNA reads TGTGCCAGCAGCAAAGGACAGCAAATAGTTTACACAGATACGCAGTATTTT. This gives the protein CASSKGQQIVYTDTQYF.

For the CDR3, the DNA is TGTGCCAGCAGAAACAGGGGAAATAGCAATCAGCCCCAGCATTTT. Translation gives CASRNRGNSNQPQHF. This sequence joins TRBV6-5 and TRBJ1-5; 7 bases line up with TRBD1. The germline gives CDR1 MNHEY, CDR2 SVGAGI. With 6 bases clipped from V and 0 bases from J, the junction kept 5 bases outside the gene matches. This CDR3 comprises 15 residues.

V gene TRBV9 combines with J gene TRBJ2-7; tentatively, D is TRBD2 (7 bases). Per germline, CDR1 SGDLS and CDR2 YYNGEE. Trimming removed 4 bases from V and 0 bases from J, with 17 bases in between. This CDR3 has 16 residues. The CDR3 coding sequence is TGTGCCAGCAGCCCAGGGGAGGGGACAAGCTCCTACGAGCAGTACTTC. Protein sequence: CASSPGEGTSSYEQYF.

The rearrangement uses TRBV28 and TRBJ1-5; no reliable D call. Germline V gene data show CDR1 as MDHEN and CDR2 as SYDVKM. V gave up 2 bases and J gave up 6 bases, with 5 bases separating them. The CDR3 sequence is 12 residues long. The CDR3 DNA is TGTGCCAGCAGTTTACAGATTCAGCCCCAGCATTTT. Its protein product is CASSLQIQPQHF.

This clone appeared a single time. Other DNA sequences of this sample code for an identical CDR3. The rearrangement joins TRBV2 to TRBJ2-1; 8 nucleotides agree with TRBD2. Looked up from germline, CDR1 is SNHLY and CDR2 is FYNNEI. This CDR3 has 15 amino acids. With V trimmed by 4 bases and J by 0 bases, 2 bases remained unmatched. CDR3 region: CASSVLAGSYNEQFF. The CDR3, as DNA: TGTGCCAGCAGTGTTCTAGCGGGCTCCTACAATGAGCAGTTCTTC.

The CDR3 region is CASSLRMGGNTEAFF. The CDR3 nucleotides are TGTGCCAGCAGCTTGAGAATGGGGGGTAACACTGAAGCTTTCTTT. The chain employs TRBV11-2 and TRBJ1-1, with a tentative D call TRBD1 (5 bases). V lost 3 bases and J 2 bases, leaving 13 bases between the germline ends. Germline V gives CDR1 SGHAT, CDR2 FQNNGV. The CDR3 covers 15 residues.

This clone was counted only a few times. The rearrangement joins TRBV30 to TRBJ2-7; possibly TRBD1 for D (6 bases). This CDR3 is built from 13 residues. Per the germline V gene, CDR1 is GTSNPN and CDR2 is SVGIG (reference sequence). V lost 3 bases, J lost 2 bases, and 11 bases lay in between. CDR3: CAWSRDNAYEQYF. The CDR3 region has the DNA TGTGCCTGGAGCCGGGACAACGCCTACGAGCAGTACTTC.

The chain is built from TRBV7-3 and TRBJ2-5, with 13 bases identical to TRBD2. From germline, CDR1 is SGHTA and CDR2 FQGTGA. This CDR3 has 15 amino acids. Losses at the gene ends were 5 bases for V and 4 bases for J; bases not matched to a gene: 4. The CDR3 loop is CASSTGLAGVETQYF. The CDR3 bases are TGTGCCAGCAGCACCGGACTAGCGGGAGTAGAGACCCAGTACTTC.

The V call is TRBV5-6, the J call TRBJ2-5; a possible D gene is TRBD1 (7 bases). Germline assignment: CDR1 SGHDT and CDR2 YYEEEE. Trimming stripped 5 bases from V and 1 base from J, with 15 bases between. CDR3 length: 15 amino acids. CDR3 nucleotides: TGTGCCAGCAGGACCCAGGGGGAGGCCCAAGAGACCCAGTACTTC. Residues: CASRTQGEAQETQYF.

This rearrangement joins TRBV9 to TRBJ1-6, with D perhaps TRBD1 (5 bases). In germline, CDR1 is SGDLS, CDR2 YYNGEE. The CDR3 is 16 residues long. Trimming shortened V by 4 bases and J by 7 bases, and 18 bases separated the two germline ends. CDR3 amino acids: CASSREALSGNSPLHF. The CDR3 DNA sequence: TGTGCCAGCAGCCGAGAGGCCCTCTCAGGGAATTCACCCCTCCACTTT.

This chain connects TRBV28 to TRBJ2-3, with 10 bases matching TRBD2. V shed 4 bases and J 4 bases; nucleotides not matched to a gene: 8. The germline V gene encodes CDR1 MDHEN and CDR2 SYDVKM. This CDR3 has 16 residues. CDR3 region: CASSSRTSGTADTQYF. CDR3 nucleotides: TGTGCCAGCAGTTCAAGGACTAGCGGTACGGCAGATACGCAGTATTTT.